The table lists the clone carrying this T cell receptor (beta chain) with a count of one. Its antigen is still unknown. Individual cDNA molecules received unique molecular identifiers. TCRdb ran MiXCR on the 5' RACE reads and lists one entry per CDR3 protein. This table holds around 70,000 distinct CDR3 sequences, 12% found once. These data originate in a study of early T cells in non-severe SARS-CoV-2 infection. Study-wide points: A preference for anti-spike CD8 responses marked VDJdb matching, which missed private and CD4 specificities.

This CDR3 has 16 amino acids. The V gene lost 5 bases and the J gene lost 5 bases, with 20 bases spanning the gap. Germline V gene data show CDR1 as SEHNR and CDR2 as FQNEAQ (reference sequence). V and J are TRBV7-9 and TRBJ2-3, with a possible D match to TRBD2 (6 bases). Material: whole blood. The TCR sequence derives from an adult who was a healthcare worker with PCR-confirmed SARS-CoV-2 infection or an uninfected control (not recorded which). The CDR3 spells CASSKPSASNRDTQYF. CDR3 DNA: TGTGCCAGCAGCAAGCCTAGCGCCTCCAATCGAGATACGCAGTATTTT.